This T cell receptor beta chain was identified during a study of cytotoxic CD8 clonotypes in ibrutinib-treated CLL. Study context: Sequencing produced an average of roughly 230,000 productive templates and approximately 100,000 productive rearrangements per sample.

CDR3 size: 14 residues. Trimming left V 2 bases short and J 7 bases short, with 11 bases between. Germline V lookup: CDR1 MNHEY, CDR2 SMNVEV (reference sequence). In the case of this clone: Its cognate antigen is unknown.

Assay: immunoSEQ multiplex PCR; the TCRdb copy retains only in-frame clones and omits some. The repertoire holds 30,000 or so clones, roughly 50% seen once, with 5% to 6% in the top ten. Study observations and caveats: In comparison with age-matched healthy donors, baseline clonality was higher and tracked circulating CD8+ T-cell counts.

V gene TRBV27 combines with J gene TRBJ2-2, with no clear D. This receptor was taken from a human donor with chronic lymphocytic leukemia. Here the sequenced sample was PBMCs, taken before ibrutinib treatment. CDR3: CASSLVGLGGELFF. The CDR3 bases are TGTGCCAGCAGTTTAGTAGGGCTGGGCGGGGAGCTGTTTTTT.